This TCR beta chain was observed in a study of molecular identifiers for immune sequencing clone quantification. One entry per CDR3 protein, called by TCRdb with MiXCR from the PCR reads. The sample yields approximately 550,000 distinct CDR3 sequences, roughly 23% seen once. This clonotype showed up many times. Source material: naive CD8+ T cells from blood, with Jurkat cell RNA spiked in. Subset described: FACS-sorted CD8+CD4-CCR7+CD45RA+ naive T cells. This TCR derives from a human donor in good health. Some libraries in this study had Jurkat cell RNA spiked in.

CDR3 bases: TGTGCCAGCAGCCACACTATTACAGGAAATGAAAAACTGTTTTTT. Translation: CASSHTITGNEKLFF. This chain links TRBV7-9 with TRBJ1-4, with TRBD1 as a possible D gene (5 bases). This CDR3 spans 15 amino acids. With 5 bases removed from V and 5 bases from J, the gap between germline ends came to 15 bases. Looked up from germline, CDR1 is SEHNR and CDR2 is FQNEAQ (reference sequence).